These 15 T cell receptor beta chains share one sample of origin, sequenced in a study of OX40 agonist ivuxolimab in advanced cancers. The assay was immunoSEQ multiplex PCR, and TCRdb's table has in-frame clones only and misses some. The table records tens of thousands of clones, about 83% of them present only once. The sample here was CD4+ or CD8+ T cells sorted from blood, taken in a trial of the OX40 agonist ivuxolimab. The receptors were sampled from an adult with an advanced solid tumor such as melanoma, head and neck, liver or kidney cancer.

This clone has just a few counts. J is TRBJ2-5 and V is TRBV19; 8 nucleotides align to TRBD2. Per the germline V gene, CDR1 is LNHDA and CDR2 is SQIVND (reference sequence). The CDR3 has 16 residues. V was pared by 3 bases and J by 4 bases, with 10 bases of the junction left unmatched. CDR3 nucleotides: TGTGCCAGTAGTATTAGTTGGCGGGAGGACGGAGAGACCCAGTACTTC. Translation: CASSISWREDGETQYF. The entire variable domain, with the rest obtained from reference TRBV19 and TRBJ2-5, is as follows: DGGITQSPKYLFRKEGQNVTLSCEQNLNHDAMYWYRQDPGQGLRLIYYSQIVNDFQKGDIAEGYSVSREKKESFPLTVTSAQKNPTAFYLCASSISWREDGETQYFGPGTRLLVL.

This chain connects TRBV11-3 to TRBJ2-1; 9 bases are a match to TRBD2. V lost 5 bases and J lost 8; bases outside the gene matches: 10. CDR1 SGHNT and CDR2 YENEEA come from the germline V gene. This CDR3 is built from 15 residues. For the CDR3, the DNA is TGTGCCAGCAGCCAAGGTATAGCGGGAGTTCATGAGCAGTTCTTC. This sequence encodes CASSQGIAGVHEQFF.

This rearrangement joins TRBV9 to TRBJ1-2; D may be TRBD1 (5 bases). This CDR3 region has 13 residues. Trimming shortened V by 3 bases and J by 7 bases, and 13 bases separated the two germline ends. CDR1 is SGDLS and CDR2 is YYNGEE in the germline V gene. The CDR3 DNA is TGTGCCAGCAGCGCGGGGGGAAAGGTTGGCTACACCTTC. It yields the protein CASSAGGKVGYTF.

The chain has TRBV9 and TRBJ2-7; either TRBD1 or TRBD2 may fit D (5 bases each). With 3 bases removed from V and 2 bases from J, the gap between germline ends came to 18 bases. Germline CDR1 and CDR2: SGDLS and YYNGEE. The CDR3 runs to 16 residues. This CDR3 is CASSAAPGTDTYEQYF. As DNA, the CDR3 is TGTGCCAGCAGCGCAGCTCCCGGGACGGATACCTACGAGCAGTACTTC.

This clone was seen a few times. CDR3 sequence (DNA): TGTGCCAGCAGTTACGTAAATACGGGTTTCACCGGGGAGCTGTTTTTT. It translates to CASSYVNTGFTGELFF. The V call is TRBV6-5, the J call TRBJ2-2, with D unclear. The CDR3 covers 16 residues. Germline V gives CDR1 MNHEY, CDR2 SVGAGI. V was pared by 2 bases and J by 4 bases, with 14 bases between.

The chain combines TRBV7-9 with TRBJ2-3; D uncertain. V lost 4 bases to trimming and J lost 6 bases, with 14 bases between them. Germline CDR1 is SEHNR and CDR2 is FQNEAQ (reference sequence). The CDR3 runs 14 residues. For the CDR3, the DNA is TGTGCCAGCAGCTCTGACCGGAACGGGGATACGCAGTATTTT. It is translated as CASSSDRNGDTQYF.

The J gene is TRBJ1-6, the V gene TRBV5-1, with 7 bases identical to TRBD1. The junction had 10 bases not matched to a gene; V was cut back by 2 bases and J by 5 bases. This CDR3 has 17 amino acids. The germline V gene encodes CDR1 SGHRS and CDR2 YFSETQ. CDR3 sequence: CASSFKMSGGNNSPLHF. Written as DNA, the CDR3 is TGCGCCAGCAGCTTTAAAATGTCAGGGGGAAATAATTCACCCCTCCACTTT.

The chain joins TRBV6-5 to TRBJ2-3, with D tentatively TRBD1 or TRBD2 (5 bases each). CDR1 is MNHEY, CDR2 SVGAGI, per germline. This CDR3 has 16 residues. V lost 2 bases and J 2 bases, leaving 14 bases between the germline ends. CDR3 bases: TGTGCCAGCAGTTACGTGGCAGGGAGTTCCACAGATACGCAGTATTTT. It translates to CASSYVAGSSTDTQYF.

V and J are TRBV25-1 and TRBJ2-3, with D possibly matching TRBD2 (6 bases). The length of the CDR3 is 15 residues. CDR1 is MGHDK and CDR2 is SYGVNS in the germline V gene. V was cut by 0 bases and J by 8 bases, with 15 bases left in between. Written as DNA, the CDR3 is TGTGCCAGCAGTGAATATGGCGGAGGGAGGAGTACGCAGTATTTT. Amino acid sequence: CASSEYGGGRSTQYF.

This chain connects TRBV5-6 to TRBJ2-7; 9 nucleotides match TRBD2. The CDR3 contains 16 residues. V trimming: 4 bases; J trimming: 2 bases; junction bases outside the gene matches: 10. CDR1 SGHDT and CDR2 YYEEEE come from the germline V gene. Here the CDR3 reads CASSLGLAVSTYEQYF. The CDR3 DNA is TGTGCCAGCAGCCTGGGACTAGCCGTGAGTACCTACGAGCAGTACTTC. Full variable domain (remainder filled in from reference TRBV5-6 and TRBJ2-7): DAGVTQSPTHLIKTRGQQVTLRCSPKSGHDTVSWYQQALGQGPQFIFQYYEEEERQRGNFPDRFSGHQFPNYSSELNVNALLLGDSALYLCASSLGLAVSTYEQYFGPGTRLTVT.

The genes are TRBV12-5 and TRBJ2-5, with 9 nucleotides matching TRBD1. Germline CDR1 is LGHNT and CDR2 is FRNRAP. Unmatched junction bases numbered 9, after V lost 6 bases and J lost 1 base. The CDR3 loop spans 16 amino acids. The CDR3, as DNA: TGTGCTAGTGGACAGGGGGCGGATAGGCCCCAAGAGACCCAGTACTTC. The encoded protein is CASGQGADRPQETQYF.

This sequence joins TRBV5-5 and TRBJ2-7; possible D gene TRBD2, 5 bases. The germline V gene encodes CDR1 SGHKS and CDR2 YYEKEE (reference sequence). This CDR3 region has 18 residues. V was trimmed by 4 bases and J by 0 bases, leaving 23 bases between them. CDR3 sequence reads: CASSPFVSTSGYSYEQYF. The DNA for the CDR3 is TGTGCCAGCAGCCCTTTCGTCTCGACAAGCGGTTACTCCTACGAGCAGTACTTC. The full variable domain, its missing parts supplied by reference TRBV5-5 and TRBJ2-7, is DAGVTQSPTHLIKTRGQQVTLRCSPISGHKSVSWYQQVLGQGPQFIFQYYEKEERGRGNFPDRFSARQFPNYSSELNVNALLLGDSALYLCASSPFVSTSGYSYEQYFGPGTRLTVT.

This clone was recorded a few times. This chain uses TRBV11-3 with TRBJ2-2; TRBD2 matches 10 bases. CDR1 SGHNT and CDR2 YENEEA come from the germline V gene. CDR3 length equals 16 residues. Unmatched junction bases numbered 8, after V lost 4 bases and J lost 6 bases. In DNA form, the CDR3 reads TGTGCCAGCAGCTACTCCCTAGCGGGAGTGGCCGGGGAGCTGTTTTTT. Amino acid sequence: CASSYSLAGVAGELFF.

The chain uses TRBV6-5 and TRBJ2-2; D is undetermined. Germline loops: CDR1 MNHEY, CDR2 SVGAGI. Trimming stripped 0 bases from V and 3 bases from J, with 5 bases between. The CDR3 length is 14 residues. The CDR3 region has the DNA TGTGCCAGCAGTTACTCTGGGGACACCGGGGAGCTGTTTTTT. Its protein product is CASSYSGDTGELFF.

The chain carries TRBV7-9 and TRBJ2-5; D remains unclear. The assigned J gene may be wrong: the sequence end matches TRBJ2-7 better. CDR3 size: 14 residues. Germline loops: CDR1 SEHNR, CDR2 FQNEAQ (reference sequence). This CDR3 reads CASSLVVSPYEQYF. The CDR3 DNA reads TGTGCCAGCAGCTTAGTTGTTAGTCCCTACGAGCAGTACTTC.